This TCR beta chain was sequenced for a study of a mutant IDH1 vaccine in newly diagnosed glioma. On the study more broadly: The start of vaccination came 4-6 weeks after radiotherapy alone, or with temozolomide cycles. Previous care, which was radiotherapy, temozolomide, or both, most often involved both.

This clone has a single count. What it binds is not known. Trimming took 2 bases from V and 4 from J, leaving 15 bases between them. Germline lookup yields CDR1 LNHDA and CDR2 SQIVND (reference sequence). The CDR3 length is 16 residues. Sequenced by immunoSEQ multiplex PCR; TCRdb stores in-frame clones only, minus some. This sample has 20,000 to 25,000 clones, with 65% to 80% found just once. Time point meaning: week 11, during vaccination. Each dose of the vaccine consisted of 300 ug of mutant IDH1 20-mer peptide, with topical imiquimod. New astrocytomas of WHO grade 3 or 4 that were IDH1-mutant and ATRX-lost were found in the donors.

This chain links TRBV19 with TRBJ1-3; no reliable D call. The receptor's source is a man aged 35 to 55 with glioma. Sequenced material: PBMCs, taken from a glioma patient whose treatment included an IDH1 peptide vaccine. DNA of the CDR3: TGTGCCAGTAGTATAAGGGTGCGCGCTCCCGGAAACACCATATATTTT. This sequence encodes CASSIRVRAPGNTIYF.